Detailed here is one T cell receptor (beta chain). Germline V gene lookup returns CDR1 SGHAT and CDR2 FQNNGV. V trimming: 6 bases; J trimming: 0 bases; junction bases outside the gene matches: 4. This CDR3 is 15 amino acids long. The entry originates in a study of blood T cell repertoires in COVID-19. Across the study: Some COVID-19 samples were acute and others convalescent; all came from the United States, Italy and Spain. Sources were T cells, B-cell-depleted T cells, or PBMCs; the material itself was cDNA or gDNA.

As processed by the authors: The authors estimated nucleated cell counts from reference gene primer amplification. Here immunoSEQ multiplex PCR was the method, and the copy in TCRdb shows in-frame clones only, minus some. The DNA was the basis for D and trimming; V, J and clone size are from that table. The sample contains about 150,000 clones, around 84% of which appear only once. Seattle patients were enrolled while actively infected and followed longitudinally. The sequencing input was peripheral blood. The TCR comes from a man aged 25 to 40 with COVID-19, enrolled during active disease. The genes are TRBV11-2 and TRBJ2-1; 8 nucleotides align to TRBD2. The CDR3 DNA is TGTGCCAGCAGTAGCGGGAAGTACTCCTACAATGAGCAGTTCTTC. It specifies CASSSGKYSYNEQFF.